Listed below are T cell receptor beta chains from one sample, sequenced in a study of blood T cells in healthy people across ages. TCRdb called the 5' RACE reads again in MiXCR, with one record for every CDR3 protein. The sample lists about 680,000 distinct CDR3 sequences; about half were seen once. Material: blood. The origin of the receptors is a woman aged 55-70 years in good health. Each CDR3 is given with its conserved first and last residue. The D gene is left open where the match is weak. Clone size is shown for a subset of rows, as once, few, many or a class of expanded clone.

CDR3nt: TGTGCCAGCAGTGAACAGGGTTCCAATCAGCCCCAGCATTTT
CDR3aa: CASSEQGSNQPQHF
d_gene: NA
j_gene: TRBJ1-5
abundance: NA
v_gene: TRBV6-1

CDR3nt: TGCAGTGCTAGAAGAGGGACAGGGGGCGAAAAACTGTTTTTT
CDR3aa: CSARRGTGGEKLFF
d_gene: TRBD1
j_gene: TRBJ1-4
abundance: few
v_gene: TRBV20-1

CDR3nt: TGCAGCGTCGGGGACAATGAGCAGTTCTTC
CDR3aa: CSVGDNEQFF
d_gene: NA
j_gene: TRBJ2-1
abundance: few
v_gene: TRBV29-1

CDR3nt: TGTGCCAGCAGCTTGGCGACAGGGGGCCAGAGCTATGGCTACACCTTC
CDR3aa: CASSLATGGQSYGYTF
d_gene: TRBD1
j_gene: TRBJ1-2
abundance: NA
v_gene: TRBV7-9

CDR3nt: TGCAGCGTGAGACCGAGCTCTGGGGCCAACGTCCTGACTTTC
CDR3aa: CSVRPSSGANVLTF
d_gene: NA
j_gene: TRBJ2-6
abundance: NA
v_gene: TRBV29-1

CDR3nt: TGTGCCAGCAGTGAAGCGGCCAGGGCAGAATGGGACTGGACTGAAGCTTTCTTT
CDR3aa: CASSEAARAEWDWTEAFF
d_gene: NA
j_gene: TRBJ1-1
abundance: NA
v_gene: TRBV6-1

CDR3nt: TGTGCCAGCAGTTATGAAAACCACGAGCAGTACTTC
CDR3aa: CASSYENHEQYF
d_gene: NA
j_gene: TRBJ2-7
abundance: NA
v_gene: TRBV6-2/TRBV6-3

CDR3nt: TGCAGTGCTAGCCGGACAGGGGGCGGCGGCTACACCTTC
CDR3aa: CSASRTGGGGYTF
d_gene: TRBD1
j_gene: TRBJ1-2
abundance: once
v_gene: TRBV20-1

CDR3nt: TGTGCCAGCAGCTTAGCCCCGGGACAGAAACAACAAGCGACCCAGTACTTC
CDR3aa: CASSLAPGQKQQATQYF
d_gene: TRBD1
j_gene: TRBJ2-5
abundance: NA
v_gene: TRBV7-2

CDR3nt: TGTGCCAGCAGTTACACCCAGGGACTGAACACTGAAGCTTTCTTT
CDR3aa: CASSYTQGLNTEAFF
d_gene: NA
j_gene: TRBJ1-1
abundance: NA
v_gene: TRBV6-6

CDR3nt: TGTGCCAGCAGCAAAGGGTCGGACCGGTTCCAAGAGACCCAGTACTTC
CDR3aa: CASSKGSDRFQETQYF
d_gene: NA
j_gene: TRBJ2-5
abundance: NA
v_gene: TRBV7-2

CDR3nt: TGCAGTGCGGAAAGGAGGCTAGCGGGAGGGTCGATGGGCTACGAGCAGTACTTC
CDR3aa: CSAERRLAGGSMGYEQYF
d_gene: TRBD2
j_gene: TRBJ2-7
abundance: NA
v_gene: TRBV20-1

CDR3nt: TGCGCCAGCAGCCAAGAAGGGACTAGATCAGACCCGCAGTATTTT
CDR3aa: CASSQEGTRSDPQYF
d_gene: TRBD2
j_gene: TRBJ2-3
abundance: NA
v_gene: TRBV4-3

CDR3nt: TGTGCCAGCTCACCGTTCGGGACAGGTTGGCAGACCCAGTACTTC
CDR3aa: CASSPFGTGWQTQYF
d_gene: TRBD1
j_gene: TRBJ2-5
abundance: NA
v_gene: TRBV18

CDR3nt: TGTGCCAGCAGTTACTTCACTAGCGGGAGGGCCACGAATGAGCAGTTCTTC
CDR3aa: CASSYFTSGRATNEQFF
d_gene: TRBD2
j_gene: TRBJ2-1
abundance: few
v_gene: TRBV6-2/TRBV6-3

CDR3nt: TGTGCCAGCAGCCAAGATTACAGGGGGGTAAATACGCAGTATTTT
CDR3aa: CASSQDYRGVNTQYF
d_gene: TRBD1
j_gene: TRBJ2-3
abundance: NA
v_gene: TRBV3-1

CDR3nt: TGCGCCAGCAGCGGCGACAGCCCTTTAGAGACCCAGTACTTC
CDR3aa: CASSGDSPLETQYF
d_gene: NA
j_gene: TRBJ2-5
abundance: NA
v_gene: TRBV5-1

CDR3nt: TGTGCCAGCAGTCCCAGCGGGATGGGGAAGGAGCAGTACTTC
CDR3aa: CASSPSGMGKEQYF
d_gene: TRBD2
j_gene: TRBJ2-7
abundance: NA
v_gene: TRBV6-6

CDR3nt: TGTGCCTGGAGTGTAAAGGATACAGGGATGAGGAATGAGCAGTTCTTC
CDR3aa: CAWSVKDTGMRNEQFF
d_gene: NA
j_gene: TRBJ2-1
abundance: NA
v_gene: TRBV30

CDR3nt: TGTGCCAGCAGTTCCGCGGGATCCTGGGTATCGCCGCAAGAGACCCAGTACTTC
CDR3aa: CASSSAGSWVSPQETQYF
d_gene: NA
j_gene: TRBJ2-5
abundance: few
v_gene: TRBV28

CDR3nt: TGTACCAGCAGCCCTTCAGGGTCCAGGCAGTTCTTC
CDR3aa: CTSSPSGSRQFF
d_gene: NA
j_gene: TRBJ2-1
abundance: once
v_gene: TRBV12-3/TRBV12-4

CDR3nt: TGCAGCGTCGGGGACACCAACACCGGGGAGCTGTTTTTT
CDR3aa: CSVGDTNTGELFF
d_gene: NA
j_gene: TRBJ2-2
abundance: NA
v_gene: TRBV29-1

CDR3nt: TGTGCCAGCAGCCTTAACGATGTCTACGAGCAGTACTTC
CDR3aa: CASSLNDVYEQYF
d_gene: NA
j_gene: TRBJ2-7
abundance: NA
v_gene: TRBV3-1